The 2 T cell receptor beta chains reported below all come from one sample, sequenced in a study of blood T cell repertoires in COVID-19. The table came from immunoSEQ multiplex PCR; TCRdb's copy has only in-frame clones and leaves some out. Of 60,000 to 75,000 clones detected, around 85% appear once; the ten largest clones hold approximately 35%. The sequenced material came from peripheral blood. The receptors shown here come from an elderly woman with active or convalescent COVID-19.

This clone has a handful of counts. V and J are TRBV6-2 or TRBV6-3 and TRBJ2-7; no firm D call. This CDR3 is 11 amino acids long. V lost 5 bases and J lost 3, with 5 bases in between. CDR1 and CDR2 from the germline V gene are MNHEY and SVGEGT. The CDR3 DNA reads TGTGCCAGCAGTGTGAGCTACGAGCAGTACTTC. This gives the protein CASSVSYEQYF.

This chain joins TRBV7-9 and TRBJ2-2; TRBD1 matches at 8 bases. Germline V CDR1 and CDR2: SEHNR, FQNEAQ (reference sequence). CDR3 length: 17 residues. Trimming at V came to 5 bases and at J to 4 bases, leaving 12 bases not matched to a gene. CDR3 protein: CASSTQDRARFTGELFF. The DNA for the CDR3 is TGTGCCAGCAGCACCCAGGACAGGGCCAGGTTCACCGGGGAGCTGTTTTTT.